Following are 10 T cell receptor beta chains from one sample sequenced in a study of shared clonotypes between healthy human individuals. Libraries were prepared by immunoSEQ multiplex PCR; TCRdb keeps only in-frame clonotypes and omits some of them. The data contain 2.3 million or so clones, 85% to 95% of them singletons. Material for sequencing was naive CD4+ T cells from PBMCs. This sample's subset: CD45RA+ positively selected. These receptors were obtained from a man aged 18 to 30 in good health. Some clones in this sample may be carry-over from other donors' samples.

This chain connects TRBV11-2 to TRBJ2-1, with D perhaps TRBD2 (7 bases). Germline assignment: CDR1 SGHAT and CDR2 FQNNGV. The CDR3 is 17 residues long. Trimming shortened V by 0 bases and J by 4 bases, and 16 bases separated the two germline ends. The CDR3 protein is CASSLDRVGGGYNEQFF. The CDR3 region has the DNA TGTGCCAGCAGCTTAGATCGCGTGGGAGGGGGGTACAATGAGCAGTTCTTC.

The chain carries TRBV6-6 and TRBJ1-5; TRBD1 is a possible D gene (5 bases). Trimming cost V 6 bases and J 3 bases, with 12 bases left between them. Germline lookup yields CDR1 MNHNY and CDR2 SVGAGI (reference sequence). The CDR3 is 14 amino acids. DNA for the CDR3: TGTGCCAGCAGACCGGGACGGATCAATCAGCCCCAGCATTTT. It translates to CASRPGRINQPQHF.

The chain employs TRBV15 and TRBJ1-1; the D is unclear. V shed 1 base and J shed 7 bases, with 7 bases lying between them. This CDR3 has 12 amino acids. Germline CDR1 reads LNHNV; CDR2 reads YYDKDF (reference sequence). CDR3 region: CATSRVTGEAFF. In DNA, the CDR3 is TGTGCCACCAGCAGAGTAACGGGTGAAGCTTTCTTT.

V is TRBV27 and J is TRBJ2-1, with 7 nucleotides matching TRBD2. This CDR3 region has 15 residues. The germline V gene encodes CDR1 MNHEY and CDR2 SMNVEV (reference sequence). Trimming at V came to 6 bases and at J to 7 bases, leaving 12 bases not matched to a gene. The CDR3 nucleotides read TGTGCCAGCAGATCCGGGAGGCTTGGGGAAAATGAGCAGTTCTTC. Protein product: CASRSGRLGENEQFF.

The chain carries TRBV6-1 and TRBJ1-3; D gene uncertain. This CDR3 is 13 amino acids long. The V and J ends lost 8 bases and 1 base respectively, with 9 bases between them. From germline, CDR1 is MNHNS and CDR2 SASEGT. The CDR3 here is CASRPGSGNTIYF. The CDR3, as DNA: TGTGCCAGCCGGCCCGGGTCTGGAAACACCATATATTTT.

The CDR3 protein is CASSLSHGGEQFF. Written as DNA, the CDR3 is TGTGCCAGCAGCTTATCTCACGGGGGGGAGCAGTTCTTC. V is TRBV11-3 and J is TRBJ2-1; TRBD2 matches at 7 bases. This CDR3 spans 13 amino acids. In germline, CDR1 is SGHNT, CDR2 YENEEA. V shed 2 bases and J 10 bases; nucleotides not matched to a gene: 5.

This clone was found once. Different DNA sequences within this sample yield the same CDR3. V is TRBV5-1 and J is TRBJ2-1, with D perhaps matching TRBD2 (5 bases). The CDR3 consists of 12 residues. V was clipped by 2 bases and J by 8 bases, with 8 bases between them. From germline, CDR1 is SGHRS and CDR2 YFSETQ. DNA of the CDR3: TGCGCCAGCAGCTTTTGGGGAGATGAGCAGTTCTTC. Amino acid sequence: CASSFWGDEQFF.

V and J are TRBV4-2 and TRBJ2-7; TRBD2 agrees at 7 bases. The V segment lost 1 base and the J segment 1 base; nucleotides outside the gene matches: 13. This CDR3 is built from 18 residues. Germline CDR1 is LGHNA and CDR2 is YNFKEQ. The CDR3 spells CASSQAHPGGSDSYEQYF. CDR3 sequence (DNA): TGTGCCAGCAGCCAAGCCCACCCCGGGGGGAGCGATTCCTACGAGCAGTACTTC.

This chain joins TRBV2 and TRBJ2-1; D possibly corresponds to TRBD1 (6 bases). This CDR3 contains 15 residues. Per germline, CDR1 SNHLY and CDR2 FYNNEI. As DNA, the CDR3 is TGTGCTTCGACAGGATCGCTTCGTCTTGCGGGTGAGCAGTTCTTC. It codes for CASTGSLRLAGEQFF.

CDR3 DNA sequence: TGCGCCAGCAGCCACCCAAGGGCAGCCAACTATGGCTACACCTTC. It yields the protein CASSHPRAANYGYTF. J is TRBJ1-2 and V is TRBV4-1; D is undetermined. Trimming took 3 bases from V and 2 from J, leaving 13 bases between them. This CDR3 is built from 15 residues. Germline V CDR1 and CDR2: MGHRA, YSYEKL.